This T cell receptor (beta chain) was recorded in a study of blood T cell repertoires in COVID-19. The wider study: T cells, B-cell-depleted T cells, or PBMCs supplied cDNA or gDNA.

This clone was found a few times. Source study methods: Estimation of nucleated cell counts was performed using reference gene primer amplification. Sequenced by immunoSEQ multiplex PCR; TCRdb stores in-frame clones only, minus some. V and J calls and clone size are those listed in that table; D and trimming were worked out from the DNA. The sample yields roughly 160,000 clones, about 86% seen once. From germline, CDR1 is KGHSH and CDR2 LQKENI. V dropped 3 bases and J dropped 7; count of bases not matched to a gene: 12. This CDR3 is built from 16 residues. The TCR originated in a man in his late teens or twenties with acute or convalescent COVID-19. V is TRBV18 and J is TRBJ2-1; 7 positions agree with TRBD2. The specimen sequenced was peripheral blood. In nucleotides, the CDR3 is TGTGCCAGCTCACCCCGCGGGGAGGGTATCAGAAATGAGCAGTTCTTC. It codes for CASSPRGEGIRNEQFF.